The source of this T cell receptor beta chain is a study of blood T cell repertoires in COVID-19. Per the original methods: By means of reference gene primer amplification, nucleated cell counts were estimated. Assay used: immunoSEQ multiplex PCR; TCRdb lists only in-frame clones, some missing. Clonal size and the V and J genes are those of that table, whereas D and trimming came from the DNA. Here the sample spans some 340,000 clones, 90% to 95% being singletons. Study members were between about 18 and 89 years old and lived in 24 US regions. Categorization into cohorts depended on clinical history that participants reported. A case of COVID-19 had been met by exposed participants within 2 weeks before study entry. Germline V gene data show CDR1 as GTSNPN and CDR2 as SVGIG (reference sequence). The length of the CDR3 is 14 residues. V trimming: 0 bases; J trimming: 8 bases; junction bases outside the gene matches: 8.

This chain uses TRBV30 with TRBJ2-3, with 7 bases identical to TRBD2. This sequence was found in a woman aged 25 to 45 who had been exposed to COVID-19. The sequencing input was PBMCs or T cells enriched from blood (not recorded which). The CDR3 DNA reads as TGTGCCTGGAGTGTACAGTCTAGCGGTGCTACGCAGTATTTT. This codes for CAWSVQSSGATQYF.